A selection of T cell receptor beta chains follows, all from one sample in a study of T cells in Graves' hyperthyroidism and ophthalmopathy. TCRdb re-analysed the multiplex PCR reads in MiXCR, keeping a single row per CDR3 protein. The sample holds fewer than 350,000 distinct CDR3 sequences; more than 10% are singletons and the top ten take around 7.9%. Sequenced material: blood. These receptors all stem from a woman in her thirties with Graves' hyperthyroidism that later progressed to Graves' ophthalmopathy. The CDR3 runs from the conserved cysteine through the conserved F or W. The D gene is left open where the match is weak. Only part of the rows carry a size: once, few, many, or a class if the clone is expanded.

NA	many	TRBV6-5	TRBJ2-1	CASSFDRFSYNEQFF	TGTGCCAGCAGTTTCGACAGGTTTTCCTACAATGAGCAGTTCTTC
NA	NA	TRBV20-1	TRBJ2-7	CSASVVNEQYF	TGCAGTGCTAGTGTGGTCAACGAGCAGTACTTC
TRBD1	many	TRBV6-1	TRBJ1-6	CASSRGQGWSPLHF	TGTGCCAGCAGTCGGGGACAGGGCTGGTCACCCCTCCACTTT
TRBD1	many	TRBV20-1	TRBJ2-7	CSARMGDSSYEQYF	TGCAGTGCTAGAATGGGGGACAGCTCCTACGAGCAGTACTTC
TRBD1	many	TRBV2	TRBJ2-1	CASVVDRDYNEQFF	TGTGCCAGCGTCGTGGACAGGGACTACAATGAGCAGTTCTTC
TRBD2	many	TRBV7-2	TRBJ2-3	CASSTSGSPGDTQYF	TGTGCCAGCAGCACTAGCGGCTCCCCCGGGGATACGCAGTATTTT
NA	many	TRBV6-1	TRBJ1-1	CASRGSGATEAFF	TGTGCCAGCAGGGGATCCGGTGCGACTGAAGCTTTCTTT
TRBD2	many	TRBV11-2	TRBJ2-1	CASGKMGLAGENEQFF	TGTGCCAGCGGAAAGATGGGGCTAGCGGGAGAGAATGAGCAGTTCTTC
NA	NA	TRBV6-1	TRBJ1-1	CASSSTAGRESFF	TGTGCCAGCAGTTCCACGGCCGGGAGGGAATCTTTCTTT
NA	many	TRBV12-3/TRBV12-4	TRBJ1-1	CASSFGQGRTFF	TGTGCCAGCAGTTTCGGCCAGGGGCGGACTTTCTTT
TRBD1	many	TRBV27	TRBJ2-7	CASGTGTDLDEQYF	TGTGCCAGCGGGACCGGGACAGACTTAGACGAGCAGTACTTC
NA	many	TRBV28	TRBJ2-7	CASSLVDEQYF	TGTGCCAGCAGTTTGGTAGACGAGCAGTACTTC
NA	many	TRBV20-1	TRBJ1-5	CSAGWGGDQPQHF	TGCAGTGCGGGATGGGGGGGAGATCAGCCCCAGCATTTT
NA	many	TRBV6-2/TRBV6-3	TRBJ1-2	CASTNNPGQLNYGYTF	TGTGCCAGCACCAACAATCCCGGACAGCTTAACTATGGCTACACCTTC
NA	many	TRBV2	TRBJ2-1	CASVGLPHPEQFF	TGTGCCAGCGTGGGACTGCCCCACCCTGAGCAGTTCTTC